These T cell receptor beta chains were read from a single sample in a study of beta chain features in type 1 diabetes. Some clones are missing from TCRdb's copy, which holds only in-frame ones; the method was immunoSEQ multiplex PCR. The sample contains 150,000 to 200,000 clones, 7.5% to 8.5% of which appear only once. Sequences were obtained from central memory CD4+ T cells from blood. The source of these receptors is a man younger than 35 with type 1 diabetes. The CDR3 runs from the conserved cysteine through the conserved F or W. Fields, in order: D gene, V gene, CDR3 length, clone size, J gene, CDR3 protein, CDR3 DNA. The D gene is left open where the match is weak. Clone size is shown for a subset of rows, as once, few, many or a class of expanded clone.

d_call: -; v_call: TRBV29-1; cdr3_length: 12; clone_size: few; j_call: TRBJ2-7; cdr3_aa: CSVGDRTYEQYF; cdr3_nt: TGCAGCGTTGGTGACAGGACCTACGAGCAGTACTTC
d_call: -; v_call: TRBV10-3; cdr3_length: 13; clone_size: -; j_call: TRBJ1-6; cdr3_aa: CAISGQNNSPLHF; cdr3_nt: TGTGCCATCAGTGGACAAAATAATTCACCCCTCCACTTT
d_call: -; v_call: TRBV29-1; cdr3_length: 14; clone_size: many; j_call: TRBJ2-6; cdr3_aa: CSVKDSSGANVLTF; cdr3_nt: TGCAGCGTCAAGGACAGCTCTGGGGCCAACGTCCTGACTTTC
d_call: TRBD1; v_call: TRBV11-2; cdr3_length: 15; clone_size: -; j_call: TRBJ1-1; cdr3_aa: CASSRTGEENTEAFF; cdr3_nt: TGTGCCAGCAGCCGCACAGGGGAGGAGAACACTGAAGCTTTCTTT
d_call: TRBD1; v_call: TRBV5-1; cdr3_length: 14; clone_size: few; j_call: TRBJ1-2; cdr3_aa: CASSSRTGGISYTF; cdr3_nt: TGCGCCAGCAGCTCCCGGACAGGGGGCATAAGCTACACCTTC
d_call: -; v_call: TRBV6-1; cdr3_length: 14; clone_size: -; j_call: TRBJ2-5; cdr3_aa: CASTATSTLETQYF; cdr3_nt: TGTGCCAGCACCGCGACTAGTACGTTGGAGACCCAGTACTTC
d_call: TRBD2; v_call: TRBV5-1; cdr3_length: 15; clone_size: few; j_call: TRBJ2-5; cdr3_aa: CASSSQRAGEETQYF; cdr3_nt: TGCGCCAGCAGCTCCCAGAGAGCGGGAGAAGAGACCCAGTACTTC
d_call: -; v_call: TRBV4-2; cdr3_length: 15; clone_size: few; j_call: TRBJ1-2; cdr3_aa: CASSHGETSNYGYTF; cdr3_nt: TGTGCCAGCAGCCACGGGGAGACTTCTAACTATGGCTACACCTTC
d_call: TRBD1; v_call: TRBV4-1; cdr3_length: 16; clone_size: few; j_call: TRBJ2-3; cdr3_aa: CASSQEGGTGLDTQYF; cdr3_nt: TGCGCCAGCAGCCAAGAGGGAGGGACAGGGTTAGATACGCAGTATTTT
d_call: TRBD1; v_call: TRBV9; cdr3_length: 14; clone_size: few; j_call: TRBJ2-5; cdr3_aa: CARVPGGRRETQYF; cdr3_nt: TGTGCTAGGGTCCCAGGGGGCAGGCGGGAGACCCAGTACTTC
d_call: -; v_call: TRBV4-2; cdr3_length: 13; clone_size: -; j_call: TRBJ2-7; cdr3_aa: CASSQVPGGEQYF; cdr3_nt: TGTGCCAGCAGCCAAGTACCAGGCGGGGAGCAGTACTTC
d_call: -; v_call: TRBV28; cdr3_length: 13; clone_size: -; j_call: TRBJ1-2; cdr3_aa: CASRMDSLYGYTF; cdr3_nt: TGTGCCAGCAGAATGGACAGTCTCTATGGCTACACCTTC
d_call: TRBD1; v_call: TRBV29-1; cdr3_length: 14; clone_size: -; j_call: TRBJ1-4; cdr3_aa: CSVRQGRANEKLFF; cdr3_nt: TGCAGCGTGCGACAGGGGAGGGCTAATGAAAAACTGTTTTTT
d_call: TRBD2; v_call: TRBV7-2; cdr3_length: 15; clone_size: many; j_call: TRBJ2-1; cdr3_aa: CASSVTSGQGNEQFF; cdr3_nt: TGTGCCAGCAGCGTTACTAGCGGCCAGGGGAATGAGCAGTTCTTC
d_call: -; v_call: TRBV21-1; cdr3_length: 12; clone_size: -; j_call: TRBJ1-5; cdr3_aa: CARKKIQKPQHF; cdr3_nt: TGTGCCAGAAAAAAAATACAGAAGCCCCAGCATTTT
d_call: TRBD2; v_call: TRBV5-4; cdr3_length: 14; clone_size: -; j_call: TRBJ2-7; cdr3_aa: CASSQAGTSVEQYF; cdr3_nt: TGTGCCAGCAGCCAGGCCGGGACTAGCGTCGAGCAGTACTTC
d_call: -; v_call: TRBV7-2; cdr3_length: 13; clone_size: -; j_call: TRBJ1-4; cdr3_aa: CASRSGPNEKLFF; cdr3_nt: TGTGCCAGCAGATCAGGGCCTAATGAAAAACTGTTTTTT
d_call: -; v_call: TRBV5-8; cdr3_length: 14; clone_size: -; j_call: TRBJ2-5; cdr3_aa: CASSLAASLETQYF; cdr3_nt: TGTGCCAGCAGCTTGGCCGCTAGCTTGGAGACCCAGTACTTC
d_call: -; v_call: TRBV5-4; cdr3_length: 13; clone_size: few; j_call: TRBJ2-5; cdr3_aa: CASSLGSGETQYF; cdr3_nt: TGTGCCAGCAGCTTGGGCTCCGGAGAGACCCAGTACTTC
d_call: TRBD1; v_call: TRBV6-6; cdr3_length: 15; clone_size: few; j_call: TRBJ2-7; cdr3_aa: CASSNLGQSSYEQYF; cdr3_nt: TGTGCCAGCAGTAACCTGGGACAGAGCTCCTACGAGCAGTACTTC
d_call: TRBD1; v_call: TRBV2; cdr3_length: 13; clone_size: few; j_call: TRBJ1-1; cdr3_aa: CASSRDRNTEAFF; cdr3_nt: TGTGCCAGCAGTAGGGACAGGAACACTGAAGCTTTCTTT
d_call: -; v_call: TRBV5-4; cdr3_length: 16; clone_size: -; j_call: TRBJ2-1; cdr3_aa: CASSSAIQGAYNEQFF; cdr3_nt: TGTGCCAGCAGCTCCGCGATACAGGGAGCGTACAATGAGCAGTTCTTC
d_call: -; v_call: TRBV28; cdr3_length: 13; clone_size: -; j_call: TRBJ2-4; cdr3_aa: CASSFTGQNIHYF; cdr3_nt: TGTGCCAGCAGTTTCACAGGCCAAAACATTCATTACTTC
d_call: TRBD2; v_call: TRBV28; cdr3_length: 16; clone_size: -; j_call: TRBJ2-3; cdr3_aa: CASSLGSGGDRDTQYF; cdr3_nt: TGTGCCAGCAGTTTAGGTAGCGGGGGGGATCGGGATACGCAGTATTTT
d_call: TRBD1; v_call: TRBV27; cdr3_length: 14; clone_size: few; j_call: TRBJ2-7; cdr3_aa: CASSRDRGSYEQYF; cdr3_nt: TGTGCCAGCAGCCGGGACAGGGGCTCCTACGAGCAGTACTTC
d_call: TRBD2; v_call: TRBV7-9; cdr3_length: 13; clone_size: many; j_call: TRBJ2-7; cdr3_aa: CASSLATSGSWYF; cdr3_nt: TGTGCCAGCAGCTTAGCGACTAGCGGGAGTTGGTACTTC
d_call: -; v_call: TRBV5-4; cdr3_length: 14; clone_size: few; j_call: TRBJ1-2; cdr3_aa: CASSLAAGVYGYTF; cdr3_nt: TGTGCCAGCAGCTTGGCGGCAGGGGTCTATGGCTACACCTTC
d_call: TRBD2; v_call: TRBV7-2; cdr3_length: 16; clone_size: few; j_call: TRBJ2-3; cdr3_aa: CASSWQPGLGGDTQYF; cdr3_nt: TGTGCCAGCAGCTGGCAACCGGGACTAGGAGGAGATACGCAGTATTTT
d_call: TRBD1; v_call: TRBV5-1; cdr3_length: 14; clone_size: few; j_call: TRBJ1-2; cdr3_aa: CASSLKGTGAFYTF; cdr3_nt: TGCGCCAGCAGCTTGAAGGGGACAGGGGCGTTCTACACCTTC
d_call: -; v_call: TRBV9; cdr3_length: 16; clone_size: few; j_call: TRBJ2-3; cdr3_aa: CASSVGVIAHTDTQYF; cdr3_nt: TGTGCCAGCAGCGTAGGCGTGATAGCCCACACAGATACGCAGTATTTT
d_call: TRBD1; v_call: TRBV5-1; cdr3_length: 16; clone_size: few; j_call: TRBJ1-1; cdr3_aa: CASSLNPTGVGTEAFF; cdr3_nt: TGCGCCAGCAGCTTGAATCCCACAGGGGTGGGGACTGAAGCTTTCTTT
d_call: -; v_call: TRBV27; cdr3_length: 15; clone_size: -; j_call: TRBJ2-1; cdr3_aa: CASSLFPEVTNEQFF; cdr3_nt: TGTGCCAGCAGTTTATTCCCGGAGGTGACCAATGAGCAGTTCTTC
d_call: -; v_call: TRBV29-1; cdr3_length: 13; clone_size: -; j_call: TRBJ1-2; cdr3_aa: CSVDWPRDYGYTF; cdr3_nt: TGCAGCGTTGATTGGCCCCGGGACTATGGCTACACCTTC
d_call: TRBD1; v_call: TRBV7-9; cdr3_length: 12; clone_size: few; j_call: TRBJ1-1; cdr3_aa: CASSLRDSEAFF; cdr3_nt: TGTGCCAGCAGCTTACGGGACAGTGAAGCTTTCTTT
d_call: -; v_call: TRBV13; cdr3_length: 15; clone_size: -; j_call: TRBJ1-2; cdr3_aa: CASSSPDRYYYGYTF; cdr3_nt: TGTGCCAGCAGCTCGCCCGACAGATACTACTATGGCTACACCTTC
d_call: TRBD2; v_call: TRBV11-2; cdr3_length: 18; clone_size: few; j_call: TRBJ2-2; cdr3_aa: CASSLDLWREASTGELFF; cdr3_nt: TGTGCCAGCAGCTTAGATCTTTGGCGGGAGGCTAGCACCGGGGAGCTGTTTTTT
d_call: -; v_call: TRBV6-5; cdr3_length: 9; clone_size: -; j_call: TRBJ2-5; cdr3_aa: CASINSRDF; cdr3_nt: TGTGCCAGCATTAATAGCCGGGACTTC
d_call: TRBD1; v_call: TRBV7-2; cdr3_length: 14; clone_size: few; j_call: TRBJ1-2; cdr3_aa: CASSPTQGIYGYTF; cdr3_nt: TGTGCCAGCAGCCCAACACAGGGGATCTATGGCTACACCTTC
d_call: TRBD1; v_call: TRBV7-2; cdr3_length: 15; clone_size: few; j_call: TRBJ1-5; cdr3_aa: CASSNQTGPYQPQHF; cdr3_nt: TGTGCCAGCAGCAACCAGACAGGGCCTTATCAGCCCCAGCATTTT
d_call: -; v_call: TRBV6-5; cdr3_length: 13; clone_size: few; j_call: TRBJ2-5; cdr3_aa: CASRAVYQETQYF; cdr3_nt: TGTGCCAGCAGGGCGGTGTACCAAGAGACCCAGTACTTC